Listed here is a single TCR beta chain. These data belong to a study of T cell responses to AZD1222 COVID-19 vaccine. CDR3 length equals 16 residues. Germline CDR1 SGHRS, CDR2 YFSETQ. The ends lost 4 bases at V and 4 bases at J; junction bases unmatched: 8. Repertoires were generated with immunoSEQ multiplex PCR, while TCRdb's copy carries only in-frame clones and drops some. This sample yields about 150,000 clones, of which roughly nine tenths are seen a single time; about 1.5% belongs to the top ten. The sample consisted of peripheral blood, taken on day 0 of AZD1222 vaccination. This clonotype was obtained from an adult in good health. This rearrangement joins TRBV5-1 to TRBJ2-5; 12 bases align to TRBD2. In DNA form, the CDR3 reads TGCGCCAGCAGCCTACGGACTAGCGGGGCCACAGAGACCCAGTACTTC. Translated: CASSLRTSGATETQYF.